This T cell receptor beta chain originates from a study of OX40 agonist ivuxolimab in advanced cancers. Study summary: Treatment received earlier with anti-PD-1, anti-PD-L1 or anti-CTLA-4 agents was allowed, and over 35% had some. Of the patients, three showed partial responses, one with hepatocellular carcinoma and two with cutaneous melanoma.

The CDR3 is 17 residues long. The germline V gene encodes CDR1 SGHRS and CDR2 YFSETQ. The V and J ends lost 3 bases and 5 bases, in that order; junction bases with no gene match: 12. Sequencing used immunoSEQ multiplex PCR; TCRdb keeps in-frame clones, though not all of them. The sample gives about 31,000 clones, 75% to 90% of which show up once; 35% to 40% is in the top ten. General observations from the study: CD8+ T cells were the subset that, on average, had more expanded clones than CD4+. Some of the nonresponding patients also showed low levels of normalized T-cell clonal expansion.

Concerning this clone itself: Its specificity is not known.

The clonotype comes from an adult with an advanced solid tumor such as melanoma, head and neck, liver or kidney cancer. Sequencing was performed on CD4+ or CD8+ T cells sorted from blood, taken in a trial of the OX40 agonist ivuxolimab. The chain recombines TRBV5-1 with TRBJ2-3; 10 bases agree with TRBD2. The DNA of the CDR3 is TGCGCCAGCAGCTCAGGTAGTCTAGCGGGAGCTGTAGATACGCAGTATTTT. Translated, it gives CASSSGSLAGAVDTQYF.